This TCR beta chain is from a study of blood T cells in healthy people across ages. The study, taken as a whole, reports: Unknown donor CMV status possibly confounded expanded clonotype changes.

With a J-beta primer mix and a sample-barcoded 5' primer, a second PCR ran roughly 6 to 12 cycles. The authors tagged each cDNA molecule using a template-switch adaptor with 12 random nucleotides. TCRdb fed the 5' RACE reads into MiXCR, producing one record per CDR3 protein. The sample includes over 1,500,000 distinct CDR3 sequences, approximately 39% of them seen just once. Losses at the gene ends were 3 bases for V and 4 bases for J; bases not matched to a gene: 6. This CDR3 region has 16 residues. The V gene's germline CDR1 is ENHRY and CDR2 SYGVKD. Comments on this clonotype: Its antigen remains unidentified.

The genes are TRBV10-3 and TRBJ2-1; 10 nucleotides line up with TRBD2. The TCR sequence derives from a human donor in good health. Sample: blood. In nucleotides, the CDR3 is TGTGCCATCAGTGATAGAAGCGGGGGGGATTACAATGAGCAGTTCTTC. The encoded protein is CAISDRSGGDYNEQFF.